This TCR beta chain was sequenced for a study of blood T cell repertoires in COVID-19. Study details: From the United States, Italy and Spain came samples of acute and convalescent COVID-19. PBMCs, B-cell-depleted T cells, or T cells provided the cDNA or gDNA that made up the material.

V lost 5 bases to trimming and J lost 12 bases; unmatched junction nucleotides: 21. The CDR3 runs to 16 residues. Germline V gene lookup returns CDR1 SGHVS and CDR2 FNYEAQ. Authors' processing steps: Using reference gene primer amplification, nucleated cell counts were estimated. Assay used: immunoSEQ multiplex PCR; TCRdb lists only in-frame clones, some missing. Clone size and the V and J calls come from that table; the DNA yielded D and trimming. The data contain about 140,000 clones, around 89% of them seen just once; the ten biggest clones take up approximately 10%. The sequenced sample was peripheral blood. The genes are TRBV7-6 and TRBJ1-1; TRBD1 agrees at 7 bases. The sequence was obtained from a woman aged 80 or over with acute or convalescent COVID-19. Here the CDR3 DNA reads TGTGCCAGCAGCGTTGAGGGGTTGGGACAGCCATCCTTGACTTTCTTT. As protein: CASSVEGLGQPSLTFF.